One sample yielded the 24 T cell receptor beta chains listed below, sequenced in a study of blood T cell repertoires in COVID-19. The assay was immunoSEQ multiplex PCR, and TCRdb's table has in-frame clones only and misses some. Counted here are over 90,000 clones, 70% to 90% occurring once; the ten biggest clones make up over 10%. Specimen: peripheral blood. Receptors originate from a woman between 55 and 75 years old in a cohort sampled during active or convalescent COVID-19.

The V call is TRBV2, the J call TRBJ2-2; tentatively, D is TRBD1 (5 bases). Germline lookup yields CDR1 SNHLY and CDR2 FYNNEI. V was trimmed by 6 bases and J by 4 bases, leaving 12 bases between them. The CDR3 runs to 14 residues. The DNA of the CDR3 is TGTGCCAGCAGCGCTCAAGGGGCCACCGGGGAGCTGTTTTTT. The encoded protein is CASSAQGATGELFF.

Only a few counts were recorded for this clone. The rearrangement uses TRBV12-3 or TRBV12-4 and TRBJ2-7; possible D gene TRBD1, 6 bases. The V and J ends lost 5 bases and 4 bases respectively, with 9 bases between them. The CDR3 totals 12 residues. The CDR3 protein is CASSRTAYEQYF. In DNA form, the CDR3 reads TGTGCCAGCAGTCGGACAGCGTACGAGCAGTACTTC.

J is TRBJ2-1 and V is TRBV29-1; D may be TRBD2 (6 bases). The V end lost 8 bases, the J end lost 0 bases, and 17 bases lay between the germline ends. From germline, CDR1 is SQVTM and CDR2 ANQGSEA. CDR3 length: 15 residues. The CDR3 here is CSHSPRGSSYNEQFF. CDR3 bases: TGCAGCCATAGCCCCCGGGGGAGCTCCTACAATGAGCAGTTCTTC.

V gene TRBV5-1 combines with J gene TRBJ1-4, with unresolved D. CDR1 and CDR2 (germline): SGHRS, YFSETQ. Trimming left V 0 bases short and J 7 bases short, with 22 bases between. The CDR3 extends over 18 amino acids. This CDR3 is CASSLDISTATGGEKLFF. The DNA for the CDR3 is TGCGCCAGCAGCTTGGACATCTCGACTGCAACGGGAGGTGAAAAACTGTTTTTT.

The V and J genes are TRBV19 and TRBJ1-5; D is ambiguous. V lost 6 bases and J lost 4, with 13 bases in between. The CDR3 sequence is 14 residues long. From germline, CDR1 is LNHDA and CDR2 SQIVND (reference sequence). In nucleotides, the CDR3 is TGTGCCAGTAGGACGCGGCGGCAGAATCAGCCCCAGCATTTT. It translates to CASRTRRQNQPQHF.

V is TRBV10-3 and J is TRBJ1-1, with D maybe TRBD1 (5 bases). Trimming took 3 bases from V and 5 from J, leaving 13 bases between them. CDR3 length: 14 residues. Germline CDR1 is ENHRY and CDR2 is SYGVKD. The CDR3 region is CAISEGRARTEAFF. The CDR3 nucleotides are TGTGCCATCAGTGAAGGCAGGGCGAGGACTGAAGCTTTCTTT.

This chain uses TRBV18 with TRBJ2-1; no firm D call. CDR3 size: 12 residues. V lost 3 bases and J lost 5, with 5 bases in between. CDR1 is KGHSH and CDR2 is LQKENI in the germline V gene. CDR3 in amino acids: CASSPANNEQFF. CDR3 bases: TGTGCCAGCTCACCCGCGAACAATGAGCAGTTCTTC.

V is TRBV7-9 and J is TRBJ1-1, with a possible D match to TRBD1 (5 bases). Trimming cost V 5 bases and J 0 bases, with 10 bases left between them. This CDR3 comprises 14 residues. From germline, CDR1 is SEHNR and CDR2 FQNEAQ (reference sequence). CDR3 residues: CASSIAQVNTEAFF. The CDR3 bases are TGTGCCAGCAGCATTGCACAGGTGAACACTGAAGCTTTCTTT. Complete variable domain (other parts from reference TRBV7-9 and TRBJ1-1): DTGVSQNPRHKITKRGQNVTFRCDPISEHNRLYWYRQTLGQGPEFLTYFQNEAQLEKSRLLSDRFSAERPKGSFSTLEIQRTEQGDSAMYLCASSIAQVNTEAFFGQGTRLTVV.

The chain has TRBV28 and TRBJ1-1; TRBD1 matches at 7 bases. The CDR3 loop spans 13 amino acids. CDR1 is MDHEN, CDR2 SYDVKM, per germline. The V gene end was trimmed by 6 bases and the J gene end by 1 base; junction bases not matched to a gene: 2. The CDR3 nucleotides are TGTGCCAGCAGGGGGACAGCGAACACTGAAGCTTTCTTT. Protein: CASRGTANTEAFF.

The rearrangement joins TRBV19 to TRBJ2-7, with 12 bases fitting TRBD2. V shed 3 bases and J 5 bases; nucleotides not matched to a gene: 2. The CDR3 consists of 14 residues. Germline V gene data show CDR1 as LNHDA and CDR2 as SQIVND (reference sequence). The CDR3 nucleotides are TGTGCCAGTAGTATGAGACTAGCGGGAGACGAGCAGTACTTC. This encodes CASSMRLAGDEQYF.

The chain carries TRBV5-1 and TRBJ1-4, with a weak D call TRBD1 (5 bases). There are 15 residues in the CDR3. CDR1 SGHRS and CDR2 YFSETQ come from the germline V gene. Trimming stripped 3 bases from V and 0 bases from J, with 9 bases between. CDR3 in amino acids: CASSSQGATNEKLFF. CDR3 bases: TGCGCCAGCAGCTCCCAGGGTGCAACTAATGAAAAACTGTTTTTT.

The chain carries TRBV5-1 and TRBJ1-2, with D hard to call. The germline V gene has CDR1 SGHRS and CDR2 YFSETQ. There are 13 residues in the CDR3. V lost 0 bases and J 2 bases, leaving 5 bases between the germline ends. The CDR3 spells CASSLEQNYGYTF. The CDR3 bases are TGCGCCAGCAGCTTGGAACAGAACTATGGCTACACCTTC.

This clone was seen a single time. The chain carries TRBV29-1 and TRBJ1-1; TRBD1 matches at 7 bases. The V gene's germline CDR1 is SQVTM and CDR2 ANQGSEA. V was pared by 7 bases and J by 7 bases, with 6 bases of the junction left unmatched. The CDR3 is 11 amino acids. The CDR3 region has the DNA TGCAGCGGGGACAGTCTGAGTGAAGCTTTCTTT. Its translation: CSGDSLSEAFF.

This chain joins TRBV2 and TRBJ1-1; a weak D match, TRBD1 (6 bases). V shed 7 bases and J shed 3 bases, with 21 bases lying between them. Germline values: CDR1 SNHLY, CDR2 FYNNEI. The CDR3 consists of 16 residues. The CDR3 loop reads CASTRGGDGSDTEAFF. The CDR3 bases are TGTGCCAGCACCCGAGGGGGGGACGGCTCGGACACTGAAGCTTTCTTT.

V usage is TRBV6-6 and J usage is TRBJ1-6, with 10 bases fitting TRBD1. V lost 5 bases, J lost 0 bases, and 13 bases stayed unmatched. Germline V gene lookup returns CDR1 MNHNY and CDR2 SVGAGI (reference sequence). CDR3 size: 20 residues. The CDR3 here is CASSRMPGQGRTSYNSPLHF. The CDR3, as DNA: TGTGCCAGCAGTCGTATGCCGGGACAGGGGCGAACCTCCTATAATTCACCCCTCCACTTT.

This rearrangement joins TRBV6-1 to TRBJ1-4, with 7 bases fitting TRBD1. The CDR3 is 16 residues long. CDR1 MNHNS and CDR2 SASEGT come from the germline V gene. V lost 4 bases to trimming and J lost 0 bases; unmatched junction nucleotides: 5. Here the CDR3 reads CASSGQGAATNEKLFF. The DNA for the CDR3 is TGTGCCAGCAGTGGACAGGGAGCGGCAACTAATGAAAAACTGTTTTTT.

J is TRBJ1-5 and V is TRBV28; no clear D gene. Between the trimmed V and J ends, which lost 4 bases and 6 bases, there was a span of 19 bases. Germline CDR1 is MDHEN and CDR2 is SYDVKM. The CDR3 consists of 16 residues. The CDR3 sequence: CASSSPRSSTGQPQHF. The CDR3 region has the DNA TGTGCCAGCAGTTCCCCCCGTTCGTCCACGGGTCAGCCCCAGCATTTT.

This chain links TRBV28 with TRBJ1-2; a weak D match, TRBD1 (5 bases). Between the trimmed V and J ends, which lost 6 bases and 4 bases, there was a span of 15 bases. The CDR3 is made up of 14 amino acids. Germline assignment: CDR1 MDHEN and CDR2 SYDVKM. For the CDR3, the DNA is TGTGCCAGCAGCCGGACCAGGGCAGCCTATGGCTACACCTTC. This codes for CASSRTRAAYGYTF.

The J gene is TRBJ2-6, the V gene TRBV28, with D possibly matching TRBD1 (5 bases). The ends were cut back, 8 bases at V and 4 bases at J, with 15 bases in the middle. This CDR3 has 15 residues. Germline V gives CDR1 MDHEN, CDR2 SYDVKM. The CDR3 sequence: CASSLEGAGANVLTF. The CDR3 bases are TGTGCCAGCTCCTTGGAAGGGGCCGGGGCCAACGTCCTGACTTTC.

The rearrangement uses TRBV6-5 and TRBJ2-3; TRBD2 aligns across 12 bases. The CDR3 runs 16 residues. The germline CDR1 and CDR2 sequences are MNHEY and SVGAGI. Trimming at V came to 1 base and at J to 5 bases, leaving 4 bases not matched to a gene. The CDR3 sequence is CASSYYTSGGRDTQYF. The CDR3 nucleotides read TGTGCCAGCAGTTACTATACTAGCGGGGGGAGAGATACGCAGTATTTT.

The chain links TRBV7-2 to TRBJ1-2; D gene unclear. The V end was cut by 4 bases, the J end by 3 bases, with 9 bases between. The length of the CDR3 is 13 residues. Germline V gene lookup returns CDR1 SGHTA and CDR2 FQGNSA. DNA of the CDR3: TGTGCCAGCAGCTCCAGCGGGTACTATGGCTACACCTTC. The encoded protein is CASSSSGYYGYTF.

This clone was seen a handful of times. The CDR3 nucleotides are TGTGCCAGTAGGCCTAGCGGAGGATCCTACAATGAGCAGTTCTTC. It encodes CASRPSGGSYNEQFF. The chain joins TRBV19 to TRBJ2-1; TRBD2 agrees at 7 bases. With 6 bases clipped from V and 1 base from J, the junction kept 6 bases outside the gene matches. The CDR3 has 15 residues. Per germline, CDR1 LNHDA and CDR2 SQIVND (reference sequence). Filled out from reference TRBV19 and TRBJ2-1, the complete variable domain reads DGGITQSPKYLFRKEGQNVTLSCEQNLNHDAMYWYRQDPGQGLRLIYYSQIVNDFQKGDIAEGYSVSREKKESFPLTVTSAQKNPTAFYLCASRPSGGSYNEQFFGPGTRLTVL.

V is TRBV5-5 and J is TRBJ2-1, with D tentatively TRBD2 (7 bases). From germline, CDR1 is SGHKS and CDR2 YYEKEE (reference sequence). The CDR3 is 15 amino acids. The V and J ends lost 7 bases and 15 bases respectively, with 29 bases between them. CDR3 amino acids: CASRGAGLAPGEAFF. The DNA of the CDR3 is TGTGCCAGCCGGGGGGCAGGGTTAGCCCCGGGCGAAGCGTTCTTC.

In its sample, this clone is large. The genes are TRBV10-1 and TRBJ2-7; D might be TRBD2 (6 bases). Germline V gene lookup returns CDR1 WNHNN and CDR2 SYGVQD (reference sequence). V lost 5 bases to trimming and J lost 1 base, with 12 bases between them. This CDR3 region has 14 residues. CDR3 protein: CASSPGTSSYEQYF. Written as DNA, the CDR3 is TGCGCCAGCAGTCCCGGGACTTCTTCCTACGAGCAGTACTTC.